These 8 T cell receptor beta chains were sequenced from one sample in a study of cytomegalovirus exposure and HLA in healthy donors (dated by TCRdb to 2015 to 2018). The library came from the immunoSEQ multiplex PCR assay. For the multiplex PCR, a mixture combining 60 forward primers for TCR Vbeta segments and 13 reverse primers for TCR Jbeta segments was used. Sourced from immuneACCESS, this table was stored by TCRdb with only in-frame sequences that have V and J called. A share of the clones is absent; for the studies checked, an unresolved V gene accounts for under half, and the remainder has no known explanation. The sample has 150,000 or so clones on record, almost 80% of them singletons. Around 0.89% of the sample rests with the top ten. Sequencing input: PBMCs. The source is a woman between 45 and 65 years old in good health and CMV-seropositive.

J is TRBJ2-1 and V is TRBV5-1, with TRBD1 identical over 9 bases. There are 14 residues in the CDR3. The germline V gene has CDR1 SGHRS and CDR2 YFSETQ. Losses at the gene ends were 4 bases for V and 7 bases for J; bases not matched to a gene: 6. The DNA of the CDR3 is TGCGCCAGCAGCATGGACAGGGGAGGTAATGAGCAGTTCTTC. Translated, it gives CASSMDRGGNEQFF.

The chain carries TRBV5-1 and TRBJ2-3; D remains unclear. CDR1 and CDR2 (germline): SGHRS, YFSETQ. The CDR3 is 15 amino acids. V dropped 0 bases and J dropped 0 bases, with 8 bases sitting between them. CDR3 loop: CASSLVSGSTDTQYF. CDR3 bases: TGCGCCAGCAGCTTGGTTTCTGGCAGCACAGATACGCAGTATTTT.

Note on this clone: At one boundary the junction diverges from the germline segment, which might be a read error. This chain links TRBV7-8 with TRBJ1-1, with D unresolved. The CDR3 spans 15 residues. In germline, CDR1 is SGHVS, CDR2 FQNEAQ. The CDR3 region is CASSVATAQNTEAFF. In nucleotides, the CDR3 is TGTGCCAGCAGCGTAGCGACTGCCCAGAACACTGAAGCTTTCTTT.

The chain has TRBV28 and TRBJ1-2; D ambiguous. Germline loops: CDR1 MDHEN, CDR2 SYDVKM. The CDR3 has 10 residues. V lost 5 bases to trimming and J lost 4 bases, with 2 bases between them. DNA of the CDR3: TGTGCCAGCAGTCGCTATGGCTACACCTTC. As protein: CASSRYGYTF.

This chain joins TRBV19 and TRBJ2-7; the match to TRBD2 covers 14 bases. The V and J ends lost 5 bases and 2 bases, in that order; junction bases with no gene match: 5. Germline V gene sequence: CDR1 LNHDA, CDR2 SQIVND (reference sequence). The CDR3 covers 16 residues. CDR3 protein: CASSPGLAGAPYEQYF. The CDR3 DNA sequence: TGTGCCAGTAGTCCGGGACTAGCGGGAGCTCCCTACGAGCAGTACTTC.

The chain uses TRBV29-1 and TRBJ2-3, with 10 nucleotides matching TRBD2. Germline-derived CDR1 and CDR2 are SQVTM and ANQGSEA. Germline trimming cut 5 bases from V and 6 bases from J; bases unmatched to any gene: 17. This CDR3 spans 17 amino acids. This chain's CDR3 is CSVLPAGGPLGVDTQYF. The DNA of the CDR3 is TGCAGCGTTCTTCCAGCGGGGGGGCCGTTGGGGGTTGATACGCAGTATTTT.

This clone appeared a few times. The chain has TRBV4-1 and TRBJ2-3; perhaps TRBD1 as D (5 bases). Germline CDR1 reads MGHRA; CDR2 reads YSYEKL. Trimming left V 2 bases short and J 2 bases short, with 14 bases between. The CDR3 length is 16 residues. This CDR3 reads CASSQQGRIDTDTQYF. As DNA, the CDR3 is TGCGCCAGCAGCCAACAGGGTCGGATTGACACAGATACGCAGTATTTT.

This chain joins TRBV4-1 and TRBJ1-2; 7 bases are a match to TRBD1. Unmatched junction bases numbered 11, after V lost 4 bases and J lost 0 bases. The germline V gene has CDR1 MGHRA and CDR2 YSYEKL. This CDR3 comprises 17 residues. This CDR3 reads CASSPWDSSLANYGYTF. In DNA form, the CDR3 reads TGCGCCAGCAGCCCCTGGGACAGCAGTCTGGCTAACTATGGCTACACCTTC.